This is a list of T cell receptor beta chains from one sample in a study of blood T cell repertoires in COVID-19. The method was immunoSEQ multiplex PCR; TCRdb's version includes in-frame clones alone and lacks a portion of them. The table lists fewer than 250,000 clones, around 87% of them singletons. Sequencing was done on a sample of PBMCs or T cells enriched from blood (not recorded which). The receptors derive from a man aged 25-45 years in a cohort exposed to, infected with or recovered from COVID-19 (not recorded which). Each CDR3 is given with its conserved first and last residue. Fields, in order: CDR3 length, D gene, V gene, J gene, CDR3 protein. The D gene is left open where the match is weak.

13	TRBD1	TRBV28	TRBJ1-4	CASSFNRGGKLFF
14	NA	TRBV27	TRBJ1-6	CASSPSSYNSPLHF
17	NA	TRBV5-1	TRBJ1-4	CASSLGRKDSHNEKLFF
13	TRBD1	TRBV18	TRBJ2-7	CASSLGQSYEQYF
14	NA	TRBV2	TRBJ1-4	CASSDGGNNEKLFF
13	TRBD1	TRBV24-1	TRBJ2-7	CATSDAGQGKQYF
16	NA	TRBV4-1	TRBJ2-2	CASSQSAGLNTGELFF
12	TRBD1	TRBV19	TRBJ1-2	CASSVTGGGYTF
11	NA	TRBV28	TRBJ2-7	CASTFGLEQYF
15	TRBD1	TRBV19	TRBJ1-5	CASSPDRAKNQPQHF
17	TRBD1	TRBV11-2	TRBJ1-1	CASSLVSGTGLNTEAFF
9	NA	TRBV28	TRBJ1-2	CATGRGYTF
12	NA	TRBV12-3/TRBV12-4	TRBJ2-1	CASSLSFREQFF
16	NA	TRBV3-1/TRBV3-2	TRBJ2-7	CASSQGASGGYYEQYF
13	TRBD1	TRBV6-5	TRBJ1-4	CASSMLRGEKLFF
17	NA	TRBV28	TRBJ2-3	CASSLAGGPKNTDTQYF
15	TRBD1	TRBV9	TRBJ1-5	CASSDTGDPYQPQHF
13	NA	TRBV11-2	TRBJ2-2	CASSFGGRRELFF
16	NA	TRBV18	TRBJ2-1	CASSPTGRLNSNEQFF
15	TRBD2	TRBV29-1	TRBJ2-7	CSAGPGLGVSYEQYF
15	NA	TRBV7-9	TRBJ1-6	CASSQRRNGNSPLHF
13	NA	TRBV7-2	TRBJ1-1	CASSLVAETEAFF
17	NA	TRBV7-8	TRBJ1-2	CASRASGTATTNYGYTF
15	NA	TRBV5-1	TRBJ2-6	CASSFDGNGANVLTF
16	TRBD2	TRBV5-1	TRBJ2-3	CASSLEASGSTDTQYF
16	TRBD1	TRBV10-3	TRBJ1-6	CAISESGAGGWPPLHF
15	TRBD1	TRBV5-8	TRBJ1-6	CASSARTGVGSPLHF